These 2 T cell receptor beta chains originate from one sample sequenced in a study of T cells in Graves' hyperthyroidism and ophthalmopathy. Amplification of TCR beta CDR3 regions was performed using RNA transcripts as template. In the first-round RT-PCR of the TCR CDR3, the HTBI primer set was used. TCRdb recomputed calls from the multiplex PCR reads with MiXCR, one row per CDR3 protein. Of 450,000 to 600,000 distinct CDR3 sequences in the sample, about 14% were seen once. Specimen: blood. Source of these receptors: a woman aged 40 to 49 with Graves' hyperthyroidism.

The chain employs TRBV19 and TRBJ1-1, with D possibly TRBD1 on 5 matching bases. Germline V gene sequence: CDR1 LNHDA, CDR2 SQIVND (reference sequence). The V and J ends lost 4 bases and 2 bases respectively, with 14 bases between them. This CDR3 contains 15 residues. Here the CDR3 reads CASSKAWGGNTEAFF. CDR3 nucleotide sequence: TGTGCCAGTAGTAAGGCGTGGGGCGGAAACACTGAAGCTTTCTTT.

This clonotype occurred a few times. This chain joins TRBV5-8 and TRBJ2-1; D is possibly TRBD1 or TRBD2 (5 bases each). The CDR3 length is 16 residues. Germline assignment: CDR1 SGHTS and CDR2 YDEGEE. Deletions cut 2 bases from V and 1 base from J, with 13 bases between. CDR3 protein: CASSLGTLFSYNEQFF. The DNA for the CDR3 is TGTGCCAGCAGCTTAGGGACCCTGTTTTCCTACAATGAGCAGTTCTTC.